What follows are 10 T cell receptor beta chains derived from one specimen sequenced in a study of cytomegalovirus exposure and HLA in healthy donors. Amplification used 60 Vbeta primers and 13 Jbeta primers. TCRdb's copy holds only in-frame clones and misses some; the assay was immunoSEQ multiplex PCR. The sample lists about 92,000 clones; around 70% were seen once. The sample was PBMCs. The receptors come from a man in his fifties in good health and CMV-seronegative.

The J gene is TRBJ1-6, the V gene TRBV4-3, with 8 bases identical to TRBD1. J gave up 13 bases and V 3 bases, and 5 bases lay outside the gene matches. This CDR3 comprises 13 residues. CDR1 and CDR2 from the germline V gene are LGHNA and YSLEER. The CDR3 bases are TGCGCCAGCAGCCAGGACAGGGTGTTCCCCCTCCACTTT. Amino acids: CASSQDRVFPLHF.

V is TRBV7-8 and J is TRBJ2-2, with 8 nucleotides matching TRBD2. V lost 2 bases to trimming and J lost 3 bases; unmatched junction nucleotides: 5. Germline-derived CDR1 and CDR2 are SGHVS and FQNEAQ. The CDR3 loop spans 16 amino acids. The CDR3 loop is CASSLQSGSYTGELFF. In DNA, the CDR3 is TGTGCCAGCAGCTTACAAAGCGGGAGCTACACCGGGGAGCTGTTTTTT.

V usage is TRBV11-3 and J usage is TRBJ2-1; no reliable D call. Germline CDR1 SGHNT, CDR2 YENEEA. The CDR3 has 14 amino acids. V lost 0 bases, J lost 3 bases, and 6 bases lay in between. The CDR3 bases are TGTGCCAGCAGCTTAGATATTTACTACAATGAGCAGTTCTTC. This sequence encodes CASSLDIYYNEQFF.

The V gene is TRBV7-3, the J gene TRBJ2-5, with 7 bases fitting TRBD1. The V gene's germline CDR1 is SGHTA and CDR2 FQGTGA. V lost 1 base, J lost 1 base, and 6 bases stayed unmatched. This CDR3 is 16 amino acids long. CDR3 sequence (DNA): TGTGCCAGCAGCTTAATGAGGAACAGGGGCCAAGAGACCCAGTACTTC. It translates to CASSLMRNRGQETQYF.

For this clone: Within the sample, other DNA sequences also encode this same CDR3. The chain joins TRBV6-6 to TRBJ1-1; no firm D call. Germline V gives CDR1 MNHNY, CDR2 SVGAGI (reference sequence). The V end lost 4 bases, the J end lost 4 bases, and 10 bases lay between the germline ends. CDR3 length: 13 amino acids. The CDR3 bases are TGTGCCAGCAGTTGGGCTCGGGGCACTGAAGCTTTCTTT. As protein: CASSWARGTEAFF.

A remark on this clone: The sample holds other DNA sequences that translate to the same CDR3. The V and J genes are TRBV29-1 and TRBJ2-5, with D possibly being TRBD1 (7 bases). With 7 bases removed from V and 5 bases from J, the gap between germline ends came to 8 bases. This CDR3 is 10 amino acids long. The germline V gene encodes CDR1 SQVTM and CDR2 ANQGSEA. The CDR3 sequence is CSAGGETQYF. The CDR3 DNA reads TGCAGCGCAGGGGGGGAGACCCAGTACTTC.

This chain joins TRBV10-3 and TRBJ1-5; 8 nucleotides line up with TRBD1. With 6 bases clipped from V and 6 bases from J, the junction kept 4 bases outside the gene matches. The CDR3 extends over 13 amino acids. Germline lookup yields CDR1 ENHRY and CDR2 SYGVKD. This CDR3 reads CAISRTGSQPQHF. DNA of the CDR3: TGTGCCATCAGCCGGACAGGGAGTCAGCCCCAGCATTTT.

This clone has just one count. This sequence joins TRBV28 and TRBJ2-7, with 8 bases that match TRBD1. The germline CDR1 and CDR2 sequences are MDHEN and SYDVKM. V shed 3 bases and J 2 bases; nucleotides not matched to a gene: 6. The CDR3 covers 15 residues. The CDR3 DNA follows: TGTGCCAGCAGTTTCTCGGGGACAGGAACCTACGAGCAGTACTTC. This gives the protein CASSFSGTGTYEQYF.

The chain is built from TRBV30 and TRBJ1-5; 10 bases map to TRBD1. Trimming took 3 bases from V and 3 from J; bases not matched to a gene: 5. The CDR3 runs 15 residues. The germline gives CDR1 GTSNPN, CDR2 SVGIG (reference sequence). DNA of the CDR3: TGTGCCTGGAGCTATGGACAGGGGGACAATCAGCCCCAGCATTTT. Protein: CAWSYGQGDNQPQHF.

The V call is TRBV7-9, the J call TRBJ1-2, with D tentatively TRBD1 (6 bases). The V end lost 4 bases, the J end lost 2 bases, and 8 bases lay between the germline ends. This CDR3 has 13 amino acids. CDR1 is SEHNR, CDR2 FQNEAQ, per germline (reference sequence). CDR3 loop: CASSSQGNYGYTF. The DNA of the CDR3 is TGTGCCAGCAGCTCACAGGGAAACTATGGCTACACCTTC.